This T cell receptor beta chain was documented in a study of T cells in tuberculosis. Study overall: The T cells targeted glucose monomycolate, a mycobacterial lipid, via CD1B. In South Africa, adults with active tuberculosis were compared with IGRA-negative and latently infected IGRA-positive adolescents.

Tuberculin skin test and IGRA determined adolescents' latent tuberculosis status at entry. On average about 100,000 T cells per donor were immunosequenced. The CDR3 covers 15 residues. Per the germline V gene, CDR1 is LNHDA and CDR2 is SQIVND (reference sequence). The J segment lost 4 bases and the V segment lost 4 bases, leaving 7 bases of the junction unmatched. Sequencing was performed with immunoSEQ multiplex PCR; in TCRdb, only in-frame clones are kept and a portion is missing. The sample lists tens of thousands of clones, 85% to 95% occurring once. The sequence was obtained from a donor between 10 and 35 years old with latent tuberculosis or without tuberculosis infection. Some clones in this sample may be carry-over from other donors' samples. The rearrangement uses TRBV19 and TRBJ2-5, with TRBD2 identical over 9 bases. The sample taken for sequencing was PBMCs. CDR3 amino acids: CASSTSKLAGETQYF. CDR3 nucleotide sequence: TGTGCCAGTAGTACAAGTAAACTAGCGGGAGAGACCCAGTACTTC.